This TCR beta chain was captured in a study of blood T cell repertoires in COVID-19. Germline CDR1 SGHRS, CDR2 YFSETQ. The CDR3 extends over 13 amino acids. The V segment lost 4 bases and the J segment 7 bases; nucleotides outside the gene matches: 3. TCRdb keeps only in-frame clones here, not all; method: immunoSEQ multiplex PCR. Here the sample spans about 300,000 clones, around nine tenths being singletons. The origin of this receptor is a man in his 70s with acute or convalescent COVID-19. The sample was peripheral blood. The chain employs TRBV5-1 and TRBJ2-4, with 9 bases lining up with TRBD1. Here the CDR3 DNA reads TGCGCCAGCAGCCCGACAGGGGGGAACATTCAGTACTTC. This encodes CASSPTGGNIQYF. The whole variable domain, remainder taken from reference TRBV5-1 and TRBJ2-4, is KAGVTQTPRYLIKTRGQQVTLSCSPISGHRSVSWYQQTPGQGLQFLFEYFSETQRNKGNFPGRFSGRQFSNSRSEMNVSTLELGDSALYLCASSPTGGNIQYFGAGTRLSVL.